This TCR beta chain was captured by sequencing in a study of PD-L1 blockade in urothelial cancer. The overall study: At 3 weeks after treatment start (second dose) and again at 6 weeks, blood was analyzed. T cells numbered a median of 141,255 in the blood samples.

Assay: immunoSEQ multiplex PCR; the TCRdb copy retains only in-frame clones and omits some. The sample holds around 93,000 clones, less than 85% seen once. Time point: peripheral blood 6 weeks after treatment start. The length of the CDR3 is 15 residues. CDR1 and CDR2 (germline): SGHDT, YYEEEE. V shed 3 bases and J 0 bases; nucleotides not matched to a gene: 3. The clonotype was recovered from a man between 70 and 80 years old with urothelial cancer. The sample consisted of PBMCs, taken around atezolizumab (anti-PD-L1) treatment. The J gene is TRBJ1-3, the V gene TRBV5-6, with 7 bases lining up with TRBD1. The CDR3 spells CASSWDSLSGNTIYF. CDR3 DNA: TGTGCCAGCAGCTGGGACAGCCTCTCTGGAAACACCATATATTTT. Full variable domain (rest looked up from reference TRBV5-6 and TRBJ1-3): DAGVTQSPTHLIKTRGQQVTLRCSPKSGHDTVSWYQQALGQGPQFIFQYYEEEERQRGNFPDRFSGHQFPNYSSELNVNALLLGDSALYLCASSWDSLSGNTIYFGEGSWLTVV.